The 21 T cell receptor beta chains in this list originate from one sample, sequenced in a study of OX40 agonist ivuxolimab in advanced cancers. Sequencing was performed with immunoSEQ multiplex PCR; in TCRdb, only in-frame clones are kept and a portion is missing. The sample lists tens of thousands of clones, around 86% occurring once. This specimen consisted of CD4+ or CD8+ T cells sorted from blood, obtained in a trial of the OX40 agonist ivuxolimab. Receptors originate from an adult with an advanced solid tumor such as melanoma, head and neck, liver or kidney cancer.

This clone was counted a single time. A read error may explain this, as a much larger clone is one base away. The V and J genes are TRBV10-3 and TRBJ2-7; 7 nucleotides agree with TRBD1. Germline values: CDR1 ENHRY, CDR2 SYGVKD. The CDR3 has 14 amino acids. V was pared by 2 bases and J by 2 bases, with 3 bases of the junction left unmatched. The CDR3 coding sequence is TGTGCCATCAGTGAGGGCAGGGGGACCTACGAGCAGTACTTC. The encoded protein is CAISEGRGTYEQYF.

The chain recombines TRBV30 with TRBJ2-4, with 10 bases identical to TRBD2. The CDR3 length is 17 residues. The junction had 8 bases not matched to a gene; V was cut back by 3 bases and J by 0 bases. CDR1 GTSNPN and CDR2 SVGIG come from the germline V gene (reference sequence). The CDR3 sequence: CAWRGRGLARAKNIQYF. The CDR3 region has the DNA TGTGCCTGGAGAGGCCGGGGACTAGCGAGAGCCAAAAACATTCAGTACTTC.

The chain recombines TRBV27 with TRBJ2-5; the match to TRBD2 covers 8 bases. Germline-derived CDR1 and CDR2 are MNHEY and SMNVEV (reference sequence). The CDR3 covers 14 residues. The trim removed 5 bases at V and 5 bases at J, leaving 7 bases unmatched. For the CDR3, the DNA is TGTGCCAGCAGTCCCCGGGGGGGCCGTGAGACCCAGTACTTC. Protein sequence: CASSPRGGRETQYF.

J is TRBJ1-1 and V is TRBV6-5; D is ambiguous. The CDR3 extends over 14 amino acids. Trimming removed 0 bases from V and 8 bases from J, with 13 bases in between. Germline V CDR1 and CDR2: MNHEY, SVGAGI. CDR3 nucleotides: TGTGCCAGCAGTTACTCGGGAGGGCACGGGGAAGCTTTCTTT. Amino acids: CASSYSGGHGEAFF.

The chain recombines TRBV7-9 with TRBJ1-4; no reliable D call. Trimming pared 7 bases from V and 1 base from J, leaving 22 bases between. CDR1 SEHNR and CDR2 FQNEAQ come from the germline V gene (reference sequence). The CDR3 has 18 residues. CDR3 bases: TGTGCCAGCACCACTGGGCCTCGGGCCCTATTAACTAATGAAAAACTGTTTTTT. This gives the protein CASTTGPRALLTNEKLFF.

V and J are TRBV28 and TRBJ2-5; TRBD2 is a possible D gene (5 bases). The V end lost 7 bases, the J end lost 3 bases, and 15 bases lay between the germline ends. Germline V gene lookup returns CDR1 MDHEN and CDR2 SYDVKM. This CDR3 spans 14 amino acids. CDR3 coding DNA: TGTGCCAGCACTGGGCGGGTGGCTAAAGAGACCCAGTACTTC. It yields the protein CASTGRVAKETQYF.

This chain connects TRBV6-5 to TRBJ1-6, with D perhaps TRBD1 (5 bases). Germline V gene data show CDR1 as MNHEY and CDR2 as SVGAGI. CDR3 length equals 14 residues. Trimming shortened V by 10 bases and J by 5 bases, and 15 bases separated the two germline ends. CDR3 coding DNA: TGTGCCACCCGCTCGGGGGGGAATAATTCACCCCTCCACTTT. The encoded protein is CATRSGGNNSPLHF.

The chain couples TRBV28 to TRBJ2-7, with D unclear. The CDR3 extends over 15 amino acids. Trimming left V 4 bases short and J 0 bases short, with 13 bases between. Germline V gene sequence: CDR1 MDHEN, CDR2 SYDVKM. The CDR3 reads CASSSGPSNSYEQYF. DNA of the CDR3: TGTGCCAGCAGTTCTGGTCCCAGTAACTCCTACGAGCAGTACTTC.

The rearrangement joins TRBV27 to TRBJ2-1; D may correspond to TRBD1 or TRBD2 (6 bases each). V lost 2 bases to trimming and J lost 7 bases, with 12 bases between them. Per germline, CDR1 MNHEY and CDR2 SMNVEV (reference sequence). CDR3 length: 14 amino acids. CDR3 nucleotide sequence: TGTGCCAGCAGTTTAGGGGGGCTGAGGAATGAGCAGTTCTTC. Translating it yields CASSLGGLRNEQFF.

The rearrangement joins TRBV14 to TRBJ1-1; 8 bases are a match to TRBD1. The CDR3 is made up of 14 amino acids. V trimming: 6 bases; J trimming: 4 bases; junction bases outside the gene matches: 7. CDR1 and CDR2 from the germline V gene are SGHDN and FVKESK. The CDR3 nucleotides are TGTGCCAGCAGGCCTACAGGGGGTGGCACTGAAGCTTTCTTT. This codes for CASRPTGGGTEAFF.

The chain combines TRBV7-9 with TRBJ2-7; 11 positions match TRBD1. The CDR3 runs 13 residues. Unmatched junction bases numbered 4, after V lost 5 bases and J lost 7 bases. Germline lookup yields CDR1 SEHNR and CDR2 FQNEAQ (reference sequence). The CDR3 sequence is CASSLGTGGEQYF. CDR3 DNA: TGTGCCAGCAGCCTCGGGACAGGGGGGGAGCAGTACTTC.

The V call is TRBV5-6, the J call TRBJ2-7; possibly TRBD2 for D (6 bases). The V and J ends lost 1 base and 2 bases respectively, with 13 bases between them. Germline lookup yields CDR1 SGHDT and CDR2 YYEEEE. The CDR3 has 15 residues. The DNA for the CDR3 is TGTGCCAGCAGCTTGTCTCACGGAGGGGCCTACGAGCAGTACTTC. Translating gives CASSLSHGGAYEQYF.

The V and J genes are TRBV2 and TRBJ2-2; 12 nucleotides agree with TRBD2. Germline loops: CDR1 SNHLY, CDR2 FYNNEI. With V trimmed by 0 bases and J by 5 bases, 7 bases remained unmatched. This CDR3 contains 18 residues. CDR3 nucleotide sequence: TGTGCCAGCAGTGAAGCCTTACTAGCGGGAGGTGGAACCGGGGAGCTGTTTTTT. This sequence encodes CASSEALLAGGGTGELFF.

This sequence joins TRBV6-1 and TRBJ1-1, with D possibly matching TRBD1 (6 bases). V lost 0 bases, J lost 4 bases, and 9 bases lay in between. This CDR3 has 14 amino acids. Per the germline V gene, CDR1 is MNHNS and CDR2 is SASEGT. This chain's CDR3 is CASSEARGGTEAFF. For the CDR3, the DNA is TGTGCCAGCAGTGAAGCTAGAGGGGGCACTGAAGCTTTCTTT.

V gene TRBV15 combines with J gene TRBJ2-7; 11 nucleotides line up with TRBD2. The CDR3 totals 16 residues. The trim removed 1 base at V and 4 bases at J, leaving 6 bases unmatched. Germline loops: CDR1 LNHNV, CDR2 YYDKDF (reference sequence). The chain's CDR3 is CATSRGFTSGGYEQYF. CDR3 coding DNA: TGTGCCACCAGCAGAGGGTTTACTAGCGGGGGATACGAGCAGTACTTC. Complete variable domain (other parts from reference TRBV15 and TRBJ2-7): DAMVIQNPRYQVTQFGKPVTLSCSQTLNHNVMYWYQQKSSQAPKLLFHYYDKDFNNEADTPDNFQSRRPNTSFCFLDIRSPGLGDTAMYLCATSRGFTSGGYEQYFGPGTRLTVT.

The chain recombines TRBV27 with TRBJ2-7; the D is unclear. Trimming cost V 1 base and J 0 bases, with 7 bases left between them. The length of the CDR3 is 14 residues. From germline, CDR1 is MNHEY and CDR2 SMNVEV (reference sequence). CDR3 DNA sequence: TGTGCCAGCAGTTTATTTGTGAGCTCCTACGAGCAGTACTTC. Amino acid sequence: CASSLFVSSYEQYF.

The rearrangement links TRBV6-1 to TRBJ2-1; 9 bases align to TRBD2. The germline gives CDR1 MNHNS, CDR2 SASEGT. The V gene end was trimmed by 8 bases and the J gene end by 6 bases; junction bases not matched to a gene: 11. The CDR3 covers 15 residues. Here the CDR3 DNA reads TGTGCCAGCGGATTAGTGGCGGGAGGGCCCAATGAGCAGTTCTTC. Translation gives CASGLVAGGPNEQFF.

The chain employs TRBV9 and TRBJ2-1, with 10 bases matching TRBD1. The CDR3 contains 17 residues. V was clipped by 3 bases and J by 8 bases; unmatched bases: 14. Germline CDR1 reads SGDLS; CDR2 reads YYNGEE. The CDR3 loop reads CASSGKTGTGDLDEQFF. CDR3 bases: TGTGCCAGCAGCGGAAAGACCGGGACAGGGGATTTGGATGAGCAGTTCTTC.

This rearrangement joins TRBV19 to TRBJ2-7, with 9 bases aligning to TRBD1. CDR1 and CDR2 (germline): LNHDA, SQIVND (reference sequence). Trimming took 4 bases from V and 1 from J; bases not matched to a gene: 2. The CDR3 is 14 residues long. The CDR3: CASSNGQGSYEQYF. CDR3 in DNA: TGTGCCAGTAGTAACGGACAGGGGTCCTACGAGCAGTACTTC.

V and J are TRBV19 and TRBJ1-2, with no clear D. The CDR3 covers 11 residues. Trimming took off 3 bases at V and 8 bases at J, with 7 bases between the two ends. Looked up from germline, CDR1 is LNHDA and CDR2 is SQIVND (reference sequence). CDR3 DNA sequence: TGTGCCAGTAGTATGGGCCCGGGCTACACCTTC. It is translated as CASSMGPGYTF.

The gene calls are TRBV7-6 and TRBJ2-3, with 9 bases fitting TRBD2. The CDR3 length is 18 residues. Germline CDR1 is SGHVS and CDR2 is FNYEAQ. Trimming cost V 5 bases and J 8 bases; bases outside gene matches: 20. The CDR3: CASSLLGTSLPPSGTQYF. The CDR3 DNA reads TGTGCCAGCAGCCTACTCGGGACTAGCTTACCACCAAGCGGTACGCAGTATTTT.